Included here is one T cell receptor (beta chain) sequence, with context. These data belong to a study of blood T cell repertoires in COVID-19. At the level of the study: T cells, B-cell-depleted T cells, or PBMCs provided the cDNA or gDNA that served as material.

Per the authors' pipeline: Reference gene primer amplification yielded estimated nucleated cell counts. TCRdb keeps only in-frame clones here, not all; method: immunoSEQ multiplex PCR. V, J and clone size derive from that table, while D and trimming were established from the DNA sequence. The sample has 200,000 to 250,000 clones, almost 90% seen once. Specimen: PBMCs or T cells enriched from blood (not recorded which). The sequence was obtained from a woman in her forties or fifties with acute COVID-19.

The CDR3 reads CASSWTSGSFTYNEQFF. For the CDR3, the DNA is TGTGCCAGTAGTTGGACTAGCGGATCCTTCACCTACAATGAGCAGTTCTTC. This chain uses TRBV19 with TRBJ2-1; 10 bases align to TRBD2. Trimming took 5 bases from V and 2 from J; bases not matched to a gene: 9. Looked up from germline, CDR1 is LNHDA and CDR2 is SQIVND (reference sequence). CDR3 size: 17 residues.